The sequence of this TCR beta chain was determined in a study of shared clonotypes between healthy human individuals. Study summary: CD8 memory received one plate per donor, CD8 naive two, CD4 memory three and CD4 naive three.

This clone was counted only a few times. After removal of 6 bases from V and 3 bases from J, the junction contained 12 bases not matched to a gene. From germline, CDR1 is MNHNY and CDR2 SVGAGI (reference sequence). This CDR3 region has 16 residues. CD45RO-negative CD8 cells positively selected for CCR7 made up the naive population, which excluded terminally differentiated effector memory CD45RA+ cells. Sorted subsets were amplified in replicate PCRs using around 220 ng DNA, some 31,000 T cell genomes. Original handling: For the immunoSEQ data, sequences were junction-only without quality scores, so filtering differed. Repertoires were generated with immunoSEQ multiplex PCR, while TCRdb's copy carries only in-frame clones and drops some. The D gene and trimming were derived from the DNA, and the V and J assignments and clone size from that table. The sample contains around 2,000,000 clones, about 94% of which appear only once.

The chain combines TRBV6-6 with TRBJ2-7, with 9 bases that match TRBD1. The source material was naive CD8+ T cells sorted from blood. This receptor was obtained from a man between 18 and 29 years old in good health. As DNA, the CDR3 is TGTGCCAGCAGCCTCCTAGGACAGGGGAGGGACTACGAGCAGTACTTC. It encodes CASSLLGQGRDYEQYF.